Listed here are 9 T cell receptor beta chains from one sample, sequenced in a study of blood T cells in healthy people across ages. Through a sample-barcoded 5' primer and a J-beta primer mix, a second PCR was run for roughly 7 to 12 cycles. Each CDR3 protein is one row after TCRdb ran MiXCR on the 5' RACE reads. The data hold 700,000 to 950,000 distinct CDR3 sequences, with roughly 43% observed a single time. Input material: blood. The receptor set was obtained from a woman aged 60-70 years in good health.

J is TRBJ2-4 and V is TRBV6-2 or TRBV6-3; tentative D call: TRBD2 (6 bases). Germline lookup yields CDR1 MNHEY and CDR2 SVGEGT. The CDR3 consists of 20 residues. The V and J ends lost 2 bases and 0 bases respectively, with 23 bases between them. The CDR3 sequence is CASSYPSFWGGGLAKNIQYF. The CDR3 DNA follows: TGTGCCAGCAGTTACCCCTCTTTTTGGGGAGGCGGACTAGCCAAAAACATTCAGTACTTC.

The rearrangement links TRBV20-1 to TRBJ2-2; D uncertain. V was trimmed by 0 bases and J by 0 bases, leaving 14 bases between them. CDR1 is DFQATT, CDR2 SNEGSKA, per germline (reference sequence). The CDR3 contains 17 residues. For the CDR3, the DNA is TGCAGTGCTAGAGACGGTCGATCGCCCCCGAACACCGGGGAGCTGTTTTTT. It specifies CSARDGRSPPNTGELFF.

Comment on this clonotype: This could be a read error, since a much larger clone is one nucleotide away. The chain carries TRBV4-2 and TRBJ2-5; D is uncertain. V was clipped by 5 bases and J by 11 bases, with 21 bases between them. The CDR3 contains 14 residues. Germline V gene sequence: CDR1 LGHNA, CDR2 YNFKEQ. CDR3 bases: TGTGCCAGCAGCTACCTACTCGCTTACAATGAGCAGTACTTC. Residues: CASSYLLAYNEQYF.

This clonotype was detected only a few times. The genes are TRBV20-1 and TRBJ2-3, with 8 bases aligning to TRBD2. CDR3 length equals 15 residues. The V gene's germline CDR1 is DFQATT and CDR2 SNEGSKA (reference sequence). V was clipped by 4 bases and J by 2 bases; unmatched bases: 8. The CDR3 coding sequence is TGCAGTGCTACTCTCGGGAGGGGGGTCACAGATACGCAGTATTTT. It encodes CSATLGRGVTDTQYF.

Note on this clonotype: The junction differs from germline at one of its ends, possibly a read error. The chain combines TRBV2 with TRBJ2-1, with 9 bases identical to TRBD2. CDR3 size: 15 residues. Germline V gene data show CDR1 as SNHLY and CDR2 as FYNNEI. The CDR3 sequence: CASSGGSGGYNEQFF. The CDR3 region has the DNA TGCGCCAGCAGTGGTGGTAGCGGGGGTTACAATGAGCAGTTCTTC. Variable domain in full (rest from reference TRBV2 and TRBJ2-1): EPEVTQTPSHQVTQMGQEVILRCVPISNHLYFYWYRQILGQKVEFLVSFYNNEISEKSEIFDDQFSVERPDGSNFTLKIRSTKLEDSAMYFCASSGGSGGYNEQFFGPGTRLTVL.

A single count supports this clonotype. In DNA, the CDR3 is TGTGCCACTAGCGGGACAGCAGCTAGCACAGATACGCAGTATTTT. Encoded protein: CATSGTAASTDTQYF. J is TRBJ2-3 and V is TRBV15, with a possible D match to TRBD2 (8 bases). Trimming left V 9 bases short and J 0 bases short, with 16 bases between. The V gene's germline CDR1 is LNHNV and CDR2 YYDKDF (reference sequence). The CDR3 has 15 residues.

This clonotype was picked up a small number of times. The chain is built from TRBV6-5 and TRBJ2-7; D is perhaps TRBD1 (5 bases). The CDR3 totals 13 residues. Germline CDR1 reads MNHEY; CDR2 reads SVGAGI. The V end was cut by 8 bases, the J end by 2 bases, with 13 bases between. The CDR3 loop reads CASSPDITYEQYF. The CDR3 DNA reads as TGTGCCAGCTCCCCGGACATTACCTACGAGCAGTACTTC.

This clonotype was seen at least ten times. The V gene is TRBV28, the J gene TRBJ2-7; D is unresolved. The V gene's germline CDR1 is MDHEN and CDR2 SYDVKM. This CDR3 has 12 amino acids. Trimming took 8 bases from V and 1 from J, leaving 9 bases between them. CDR3 DNA sequence: TGTGCCAGCCAAAGAGAGTCCTACGAGCAGTACTTC. Translating it yields CASQRESYEQYF.

This clonotype turned up a few times. This may stem from a read error, because a much larger clone lies one nucleotide away. This rearrangement joins TRBV9 to TRBJ2-7, with 8 nucleotides matching TRBD1. The germline V gene has CDR1 SGDLS and CDR2 YYNGEE. The CDR3 is 15 amino acids. Trimming took 3 bases from V and 7 from J; bases not matched to a gene: 12. The CDR3 loop reads CASSGQGSGYNEQYF. CDR3 in DNA: TGTGCCAGCAGCGGACAGGGGAGCGGGTACAATGAGCAGTACTTC.